This T cell receptor (beta chain) was captured by sequencing in a study of blood T cell repertoires in COVID-19. Study-wide background: Acute and convalescent COVID-19 samples came from the United States, Italy and Spain. The analysed material was cDNA or gDNA that came from T cells, B-cell-depleted T cells, or PBMCs.

V was pared by 1 base and J by 3 bases, with 0 bases of the junction left unmatched. Germline lookup yields CDR1 SGHAT and CDR2 FQDESV (reference sequence). The CDR3 sequence is 15 residues long. Original methodology: Estimated nucleated cell counts came from reference gene primer amplification. Clones were sequenced by immunoSEQ multiplex PCR, and TCRdb holds only the in-frame ones, with some missing. V and J calls and clone size are given by that table; D and trimming were obtained from the DNA. The table has about 300,000 clones, just under 90% seen once. About this clone itself: This may arise from a read error, as a much more abundant clone is one base away.

The sequencing input was peripheral blood. The source is a woman in her thirties with COVID-19, enrolled during active disease. The chain has TRBV11-1 and TRBJ2-1; 10 bases map to TRBD2. CDR3 protein: CASSLVAGGYNEQFF. Written as DNA, the CDR3 is TGTGCCAGCAGCTTAGTAGCGGGGGGCTACAATGAGCAGTTCTTC.